One and the same sample provided the 21 T cell receptor beta chains below, sequenced in a study of CD8 T cells in Susac syndrome. About 0.5 to 1 ug RNA was reverse transcribed with random hexamers. A single record per CDR3 protein comes from TCRdb applying MiXCR to the immunoSEQ multiplex PCR reads. The data show some 110,000 distinct CDR3 sequences, roughly 94% seen once. Sequences were obtained from CD8+ T cells from PBMCs. The receptor set was obtained from a human donor with Susac syndrome.

The table lists this clonotype with a count of one. At one end the junction does not follow the germline gene, possibly because of a read error. The CDR3 here is CASSLGDNYQETQYF. CDR3 nucleotide sequence: TGTGCTAGCAGCTTAGGGGACAACTACCAAGAGACCCAGTACTTC. The J gene is TRBJ2-5, the V gene TRBV7-7, with D perhaps TRBD1 (6 bases). The CDR3 extends over 15 amino acids. CDR1 and CDR2 (germline): SSHAT, FNYEAQ (reference sequence).

The chain carries TRBV15 and TRBJ2-5; D unclear. The V and J ends lost 5 bases and 10 bases respectively, with 17 bases between them. The CDR3 is 13 amino acids. Germline V gene lookup returns CDR1 LNHNV and CDR2 YYDKDF (reference sequence). This CDR3 reads CATSESLVRDQYF. The DNA of the CDR3 is TGTGCCACCAGCGAGAGTTTAGTAAGAGACCAGTACTTC. Full variable domain (rest looked up from reference TRBV15 and TRBJ2-5): DAMVIQNPRYQVTQFGKPVTLSCSQTLNHNVMYWYQQKSSQAPKLLFHYYDKDFNNEADTPDNFQSRRPNTSFCFLDIRSPGLGDTAMYLCATSESLVRDQYFGPGTRLLVL.

The chain employs TRBV11-2 and TRBJ2-1, with 11 bases matching TRBD1. This CDR3 contains 16 residues. CDR1 is SGHAT and CDR2 is FQNNGV in the germline V gene. The junction had 8 bases not matched to a gene; V was cut back by 1 base and J by 9 bases. The CDR3 loop reads CASSLGGQGARGEQFF. The CDR3, as DNA: TGTGCCAGCAGCTTAGGAGGACAGGGGGCTAGAGGTGAGCAGTTCTTC.

This rearrangement joins TRBV12-3 or TRBV12-4 to TRBJ1-2; 8 nucleotides align to TRBD1. V lost 6 bases to trimming and J lost 4 bases; unmatched junction nucleotides: 7. The CDR3 is 14 residues long. This CDR3 is CASSFTTGAYGYTF. The CDR3 DNA reads TGTGCCAGCAGCTTTACGACAGGGGCCTATGGCTACACCTTC.

This clonotype has a single count. CDR3 DNA sequence: TGCAGTGCTACCAGTGGGAGCGGGACAAGATACGAGCAGTACTTC. Amino acid sequence: CSATSGSGTRYEQYF. The chain employs TRBV20-1 and TRBJ2-7; tentatively, D is TRBD2 (7 bases). Trimming took off 4 bases at V and 4 bases at J, with 20 bases between the two ends. Germline V lookup: CDR1 DFQATT, CDR2 SNEGSKA (reference sequence). This CDR3 comprises 15 residues.

The chain has TRBV7-9 and TRBJ1-1, with 10 bases fitting TRBD1. The length of the CDR3 is 18 residues. Losses at the gene ends were 1 base for V and 2 bases for J; bases not matched to a gene: 10. CDR1 is SEHNR, CDR2 FQNEAQ, per germline (reference sequence). This CDR3 is CASSLEVPGTGENTEAFF. The CDR3 DNA reads TGTGCCAGCAGCTTAGAGGTGCCAGGGACAGGGGAAAACACTGAAGCTTTCTTT.

The rearrangement links TRBV19 to TRBJ1-1, with D possibly being TRBD1 (5 bases). Trimming pared 5 bases from V and 7 bases from J, leaving 14 bases between. CDR3 length: 13 residues. Germline CDR1 reads LNHDA; CDR2 reads SQIVND (reference sequence). The CDR3 protein is CASSQSGGGEAFF. DNA of the CDR3: TGTGCCAGTAGTCAATCGGGGGGAGGTGAAGCTTTCTTT.

The chain employs TRBV30 and TRBJ2-7, with D maybe TRBD1 (6 bases). Per the germline V gene, CDR1 is GTSNPN and CDR2 is SVGIG (reference sequence). The V gene lost 5 bases and the J gene lost 0 bases, with 11 bases spanning the gap. The CDR3 is 13 amino acids. CDR3: CAWGQSISYEQYF. DNA for the CDR3: TGTGCCTGGGGACAGTCCATCTCCTACGAGCAGTACTTC. The full variable domain, in which reference TRBV30 and TRBJ2-7 provide the parts outside the CDR3, is SQTIHQWPATLVQPVGSPLSLECTVEGTSNPNLYWYRQAAGRGLQLLFYSVGIGQISSEVPQNLSASRPQDRQFILSSKKLLLSDSGFYLCAWGQSISYEQYFGPGTRLTVT.

This chain connects TRBV30 to TRBJ1-5; perhaps TRBD1 as D (6 bases). Germline V gene sequence: CDR1 GTSNPN, CDR2 SVGIG (reference sequence). CDR3 length: 15 amino acids. V lost 0 bases, J lost 6 bases, and 15 bases lay in between. The CDR3 reads CAWSVLGRGSQPQHF. The CDR3, as DNA: TGTGCCTGGAGTGTACTGGGCAGGGGCAGTCAGCCCCAGCATTTT. Looking up the rest from reference TRBV30 and TRBJ1-5 gives the full variable domain: SQTIHQWPATLVQPVGSPLSLECTVEGTSNPNLYWYRQAAGRGLQLLFYSVGIGQISSEVPQNLSASRPQDRQFILSSKKLLLSDSGFYLCAWSVLGRGSQPQHFGDGTRLSIL.

This clonotype was detected only once. The gene calls are TRBV6-5 and TRBJ1-2, with D tentatively TRBD1 (6 bases). Germline V lookup: CDR1 MNHEY, CDR2 SVGAGI. The CDR3 consists of 13 residues. Trimming stripped 4 bases from V and 4 bases from J, with 10 bases between. In DNA form, the CDR3 reads TGTGCCAGCAGTTCAGGGGTCCTCTATGGCTACACCTTC. It specifies CASSSGVLYGYTF.

Only one count was recorded for this clonotype. The gene calls are TRBV19 and TRBJ2-1; 8 bases match TRBD1. The CDR3 sequence is 15 residues long. The germline CDR1 and CDR2 sequences are LNHDA and SQIVND (reference sequence). The trim removed 6 bases at V and 6 bases at J, leaving 10 bases unmatched. The CDR3 spells CASSQDREGVNEQFF. In DNA, the CDR3 is TGTGCCAGTAGCCAGGACAGGGAAGGGGTCAATGAGCAGTTCTTC.

This clonotype was observed once. In DNA form, the CDR3 reads TGTGCCAGCAGTTTATCGGGGGGCGGAACTGAAGCTTTCTTT. It is translated as CASSLSGGGTEAFF. The chain couples TRBV28 to TRBJ1-1; maybe TRBD1 (6 bases). Trimming pared 1 base from V and 5 bases from J, leaving 11 bases between. CDR3 size: 14 residues. Germline lookup yields CDR1 MDHEN and CDR2 SYDVKM.

CDR3 region: CSAREAGHEQYF. In nucleotides, the CDR3 is TGCAGTGCTAGAGAGGCCGGGCACGAGCAGTACTTC. V and J are TRBV20-1 and TRBJ2-7; no clear D. The V end lost 0 bases, the J end lost 5 bases, and 8 bases lay between the germline ends. This CDR3 is 12 amino acids long. The germline CDR1 and CDR2 sequences are DFQATT and SNEGSKA (reference sequence).

This CDR3 is CASSPTGTGAFEQYF. CDR3 sequence (DNA): TGTGCCAGCAGCCCCACAGGGACAGGGGCTTTCGAGCAGTACTTC. The rearrangement uses TRBV7-2 and TRBJ2-7, with 10 positions matching TRBD1. With 5 bases clipped from V and 6 bases from J, the junction kept 10 bases outside the gene matches. CDR1 and CDR2 from the germline V gene are SGHTA and FQGNSA. The CDR3 is made up of 15 amino acids.

The chain combines TRBV2 with TRBJ1-2, with D possibly TRBD1 on 5 matching bases. Germline V CDR1 and CDR2: SNHLY, FYNNEI. Trimming removed 3 bases from V and 0 bases from J, with 11 bases in between. The CDR3 length is 15 residues. The CDR3 nucleotides are TGTGCCAGCAGTGATTTGGGGGAAGCTAACTATGGCTACACCTTC. Translated, it gives CASSDLGEANYGYTF. The full variable domain, in which reference TRBV2 and TRBJ1-2 provide the parts outside the CDR3, is EPEVTQTPSHQVTQMGQEVILRCVPISNHLYFYWYRQILGQKVEFLVSFYNNEISEKSEIFDDQFSVERPDGSNFTLKIRSTKLEDSAMYFCASSDLGEANYGYTFGSGTRLTVV.

A single count supports this clonotype. CDR3 DNA sequence: TGTGCCAGCAGTTTTTCCAGGTGGTCCAATGAGCAGTTCTTC. Translation: CASSFSRWSNEQFF. The chain joins TRBV6-5 to TRBJ2-1; D is unclear. This CDR3 comprises 14 residues. Germline CDR1 MNHEY, CDR2 SVGAGI. With 4 bases removed from V and 6 bases from J, the gap between germline ends came to 13 bases.

This clonotype was found once. The J gene is TRBJ2-1, the V gene TRBV4-1; TRBD1 matches at 11 bases. This CDR3 has 14 amino acids. Germline V gives CDR1 MGHRA, CDR2 YSYEKL. CDR3 loop: CAIRPGQGAGEQFF. CDR3 nucleotide sequence: TGCGCGATCCGACCCGGACAGGGGGCAGGTGAGCAGTTCTTC.

This chain joins TRBV12-3 or TRBV12-4 and TRBJ2-7; D is unresolved. The CDR3 contains 13 residues. V was pared by 5 bases and J by 4 bases, with 12 bases between. CDR3 residues: CASSPRRNYEQYF. In DNA form, the CDR3 reads TGTGCCAGCAGTCCCCGAAGAAATTACGAGCAGTACTTC.

The chain has TRBV19 and TRBJ2-1; tentative D call: TRBD2 (6 bases). The V and J ends lost 2 bases and 9 bases respectively, with 14 bases between them. Germline V lookup: CDR1 LNHDA, CDR2 SQIVND (reference sequence). The CDR3 consists of 14 residues. The CDR3 here is CASSIQTSLGEQFF. The CDR3 bases are TGTGCCAGTAGTATACAGACTAGTTTAGGTGAGCAGTTCTTC.

Written as DNA, the CDR3 is TGTGCCAGCAGAGGACTAGGGGGTGAGCAGTTCTTC. Residues: CASRGLGGEQFF. The chain combines TRBV7-6 with TRBJ2-1; TRBD2 is a possible D gene (7 bases). Germline V gene data show CDR1 as SGHVS and CDR2 as FNYEAQ. V was shortened by 6 bases and J by 9 bases, with 12 bases between the two germline ends. The CDR3 has 12 amino acids. Drawing the rest from reference TRBV7-6 and TRBJ2-1, the complete variable domain is GAGVSQSPRYKVTKRGQDVALRCDPISGHVSLYWYRQALGQGPEFLTYFNYEAQQDKSGLPNDRFSAERPEGSISTLTIQRTEQRDSAMYRCASRGLGGEQFFGPGTRLTVL.

The chain has TRBV4-2 and TRBJ2-4, with D perhaps assigned TRBD1 or TRBD2 (5 bases each). V was trimmed by 1 base and J by 8 bases, leaving 21 bases between them. Germline V lookup: CDR1 LGHNA, CDR2 YNFKEQ. The CDR3 is 17 residues long. The CDR3 loop is CASSQGRDPPLGDIQYF. CDR3 coding DNA: TGTGCCAGCAGCCAAGGACGGGACCCCCCCTTAGGGGACATTCAGTACTTC.